These T cell receptor beta chains were read from a single sample in a study of tumor and adjacent non-tumor tissue in lung cancer. TCRdb independently ran MiXCR on the multiplex PCR reads; one entry per CDR3 protein. The sample has roughly 200,000 distinct CDR3 sequences; about two thirds are singletons. The source material was lung tumor tissue. The receptors were gathered from a man aged 60-69 years with non-small cell lung cancer. Each CDR3 is given with its conserved first and last residue. Fields, in order: V gene, J gene, D gene, clone size, CDR3 protein, CDR3 DNA. The D gene is left open where the match is weak. Some rows have no size entry. The others give once, few or many, or a class for an expanded clone.

v_call: TRBV6-2/TRBV6-3
j_call: TRBJ2-7
d_call: .
clone_size: .
cdr3_aa: CASRKARNFYEQYF
cdr3_nt: TGTGCCAGCAGAAAGGCACGAAACTTCTACGAGCAGTACTTC

v_call: TRBV12-3/TRBV12-4
j_call: TRBJ2-7
d_call: .
clone_size: many
cdr3_aa: CASSWRTTLYEQYF
cdr3_nt: TGTGCCAGCAGTTGGAGGACTACCCTATACGAGCAGTACTTC

v_call: TRBV4-2
j_call: TRBJ1-6
d_call: .
clone_size: few
cdr3_aa: CASSQEENSPLHF
cdr3_nt: TGTGCCAGCAGCCAAGAAGAGAATTCACCCCTCCACTTT

v_call: TRBV4-1
j_call: TRBJ2-2
d_call: TRBD2
clone_size: .
cdr3_aa: CVSSRGSGVLFF
cdr3_nt: TGCGTCAGCAGCCGGGGAAGCGGGGTGCTGTTTTTT

v_call: TRBV29-1
j_call: TRBJ2-7
d_call: .
clone_size: .
cdr3_aa: CSVEDHSRGQNSYERYF
cdr3_nt: TGCAGCGTTGAAGATCACTCCCGGGGTCAAAACTCCTACGAGCGGTACTTC

v_call: TRBV20-1
j_call: TRBJ2-1
d_call: .
clone_size: .
cdr3_aa: CSAKLSVGFYNEQFF
cdr3_nt: TGCAGTGCAAAATTAAGCGTGGGTTTTTACAATGAGCAGTTCTTC

v_call: TRBV30
j_call: TRBJ2-7
d_call: TRBD1
clone_size: .
cdr3_aa: CACRGQLSYEQYF
cdr3_nt: TGTGCCTGCCGGGGACAGCTCTCCTACGAGCAGTACTTC

v_call: TRBV6-2/TRBV6-3
j_call: TRBJ1-2
d_call: TRBD1
clone_size: .
cdr3_aa: CPSSYLDRVYGYTF
cdr3_nt: TGTCCCAGCAGTTACTTGGACAGGGTGTATGGCTACACCTTC

v_call: TRBV20-1
j_call: TRBJ2-3
d_call: TRBD2
clone_size: .
cdr3_aa: CSATRLAGGEIDTKYF
cdr3_nt: TGCAGTGCTACGCGACTAGCGGGGGGGGAGATAGATACGAAGTATTTT

v_call: TRBV11-2
j_call: TRBJ2-5
d_call: .
clone_size: .
cdr3_aa: CVSSPGLLQETQYF
cdr3_nt: TGTGTCAGCAGCCCGGGACTGCTTCAAGAGACTCAGTACTTC

v_call: TRBV11-3
j_call: TRBJ1-1
d_call: .
clone_size: .
cdr3_aa: CSSSSNGEAEALF
cdr3_nt: TGTTCCAGCAGCTCGAATGGGGAGGCTGAAGCTTTATTT

v_call: TRBV6-2/TRBV6-3
j_call: TRBJ2-3
d_call: TRBD1
clone_size: .
cdr3_aa: CATRRGTGADTQYF
cdr3_nt: TGTGCCACCCGCCGTGGTACAGGGGCAGATACGCAGTATTTT

v_call: TRBV10-3
j_call: TRBJ2-7
d_call: TRBD1
clone_size: .
cdr3_aa: CAISESGQGQNF
cdr3_nt: TGTGCCATCAGTGAGTCAGGACAGGGGCAGAACTTC

v_call: TRBV20-1
j_call: TRBJ2-7
d_call: .
clone_size: many
cdr3_aa: CSARVPGHPNHEQYF
cdr3_nt: TGCAGTGCTAGAGTCCCGGGACACCCGAACCACGAGCAGTACTTC

v_call: TRBV11-3
j_call: TRBJ1-2
d_call: .
clone_size: .
cdr3_aa: CVSNSPTSGTNYGYTF
cdr3_nt: TGTGTCAGCAACAGCCCGACCTCGGGGACTAACTATGGCTACACCTTC

v_call: TRBV20-1
j_call: TRBJ2-7
d_call: .
clone_size: .
cdr3_aa: CSASITPGYEQYF
cdr3_nt: TGCAGTGCCAGCATAACCCCCGGGTATGAGCAGTACTTC

v_call: TRBV5-6
j_call: TRBJ1-1
d_call: .
clone_size: .
cdr3_aa: CASSFSWGPEAFF
cdr3_nt: TGTGCCAGTAGCTTCTCTTGGGGCCCTGAAGCTTTCTTT